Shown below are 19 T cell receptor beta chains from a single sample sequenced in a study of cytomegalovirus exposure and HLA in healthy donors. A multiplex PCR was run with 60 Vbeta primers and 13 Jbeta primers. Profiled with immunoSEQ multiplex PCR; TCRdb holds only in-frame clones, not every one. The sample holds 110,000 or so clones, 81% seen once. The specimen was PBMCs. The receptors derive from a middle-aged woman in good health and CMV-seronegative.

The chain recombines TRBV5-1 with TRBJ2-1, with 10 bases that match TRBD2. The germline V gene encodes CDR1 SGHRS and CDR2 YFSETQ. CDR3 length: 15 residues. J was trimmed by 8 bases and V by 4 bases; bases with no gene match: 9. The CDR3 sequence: CASSLAGVIIDEQFF. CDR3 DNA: TGCGCCAGCAGCCTAGCGGGAGTCATCATCGATGAGCAGTTCTTC.

The CDR3 DNA is TGTGCCAGCGAACGGACGAGGACTAGCGGTGGATACGAGCAGTACTTC. Its protein is CASERTRTSGGYEQYF. The V call is TRBV27, the J call TRBJ2-7; 10 positions match TRBD2. CDR3 length: 16 residues. The germline gives CDR1 MNHEY, CDR2 SMNVEV (reference sequence). With 8 bases clipped from V and 4 bases from J, the junction kept 14 bases outside the gene matches.

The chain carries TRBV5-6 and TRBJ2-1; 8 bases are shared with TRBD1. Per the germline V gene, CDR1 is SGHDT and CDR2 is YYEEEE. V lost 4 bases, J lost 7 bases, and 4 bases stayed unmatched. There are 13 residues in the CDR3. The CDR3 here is CASSHRQGNEQFF. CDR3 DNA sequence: TGTGCCAGCAGCCATCGACAGGGGAATGAGCAGTTCTTC.

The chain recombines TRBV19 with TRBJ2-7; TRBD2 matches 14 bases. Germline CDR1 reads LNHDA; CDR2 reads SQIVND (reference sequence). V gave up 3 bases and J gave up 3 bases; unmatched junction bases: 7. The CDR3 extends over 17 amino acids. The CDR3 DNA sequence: TGTGCCAGTAGTATCAGGCGGGGGACTAGCGGGAGCTACGAGCAGTACTTC. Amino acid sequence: CASSIRRGTSGSYEQYF.

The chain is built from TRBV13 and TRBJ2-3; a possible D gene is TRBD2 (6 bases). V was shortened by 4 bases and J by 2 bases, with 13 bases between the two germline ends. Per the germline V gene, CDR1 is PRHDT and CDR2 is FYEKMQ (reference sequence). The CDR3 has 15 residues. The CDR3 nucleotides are TGTGCCAGCAGCTCTATGCGGGGAAACACAGATACGCAGTATTTT. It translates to CASSSMRGNTDTQYF.

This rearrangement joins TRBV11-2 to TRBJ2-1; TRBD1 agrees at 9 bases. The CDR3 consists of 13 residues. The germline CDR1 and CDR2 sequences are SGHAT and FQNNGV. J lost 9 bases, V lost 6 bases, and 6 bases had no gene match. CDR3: CASRLDRGGEQFF. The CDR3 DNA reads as TGTGCCAGCAGGTTGGACAGGGGCGGTGAGCAGTTCTTC.

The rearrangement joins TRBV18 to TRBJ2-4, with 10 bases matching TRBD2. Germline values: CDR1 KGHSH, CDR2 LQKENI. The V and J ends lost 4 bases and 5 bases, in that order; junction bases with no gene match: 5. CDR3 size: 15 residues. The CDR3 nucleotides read TGTGCCAGCTCACTGCGGACTAGCGGCGAAAACATTCAGTACTTC. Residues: CASSLRTSGENIQYF.

The CDR3 DNA is TGTGCCAGCAGCCCGGGACTACTAAACACCGGGGAGCTGTTTTTT. Translated: CASSPGLLNTGELFF. The chain joins TRBV5-5 to TRBJ2-2; 7 positions match TRBD2. Germline trimming cut 4 bases from V and 2 bases from J; bases unmatched to any gene: 5. Germline lookup yields CDR1 SGHKS and CDR2 YYEKEE (reference sequence). The length of the CDR3 is 15 residues. The full variable domain, rest sourced from reference TRBV5-5 and TRBJ2-2, is DAGVTQSPTHLIKTRGQQVTLRCSPISGHKSVSWYQQVLGQGPQFIFQYYEKEERGRGNFPDRFSARQFPNYSSELNVNALLLGDSALYLCASSPGLLNTGELFFGEGSRLTVL.

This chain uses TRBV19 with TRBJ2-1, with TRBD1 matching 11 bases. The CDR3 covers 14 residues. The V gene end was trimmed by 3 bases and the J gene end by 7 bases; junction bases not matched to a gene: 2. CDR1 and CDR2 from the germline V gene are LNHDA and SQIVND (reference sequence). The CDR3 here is CASSIGQGANEQFF. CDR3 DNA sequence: TGTGCCAGTAGTATCGGACAGGGGGCAAATGAGCAGTTCTTC.

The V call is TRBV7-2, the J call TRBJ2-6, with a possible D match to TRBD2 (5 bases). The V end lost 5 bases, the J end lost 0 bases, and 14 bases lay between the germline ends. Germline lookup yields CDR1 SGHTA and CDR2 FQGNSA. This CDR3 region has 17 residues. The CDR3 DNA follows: TGTGCCAGCAGCCCAAAGACTACACTCTCTGGGGCCAACGTCCTGACTTTC. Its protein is CASSPKTTLSGANVLTF.

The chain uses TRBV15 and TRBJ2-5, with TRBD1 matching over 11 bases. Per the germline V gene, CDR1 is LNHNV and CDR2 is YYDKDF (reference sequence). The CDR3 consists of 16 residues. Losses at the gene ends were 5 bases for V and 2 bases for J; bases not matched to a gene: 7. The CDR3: CATSRGTGGGQETQYF. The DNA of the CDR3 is TGTGCCACCAGCCGTGGGACAGGGGGGGGGCAAGAGACCCAGTACTTC.

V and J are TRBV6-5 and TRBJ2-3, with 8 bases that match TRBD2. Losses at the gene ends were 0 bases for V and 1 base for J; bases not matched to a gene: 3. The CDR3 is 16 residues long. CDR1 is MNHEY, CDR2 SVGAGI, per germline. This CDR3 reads CASSYSGAGGTDTQYF. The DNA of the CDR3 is TGTGCCAGCAGTTACTCGGGAGCGGGAGGCACAGATACGCAGTATTTT.

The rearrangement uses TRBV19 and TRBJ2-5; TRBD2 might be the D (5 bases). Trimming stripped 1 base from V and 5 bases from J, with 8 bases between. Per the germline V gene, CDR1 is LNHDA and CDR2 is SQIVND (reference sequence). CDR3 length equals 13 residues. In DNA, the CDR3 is TGTGCCAGTAGTATAGCTAGCAAGGAGACCCAGTACTTC. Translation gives CASSIASKETQYF. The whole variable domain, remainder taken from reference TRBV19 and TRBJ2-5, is DGGITQSPKYLFRKEGQNVTLSCEQNLNHDAMYWYRQDPGQGLRLIYYSQIVNDFQKGDIAEGYSVSREKKESFPLTVTSAQKNPTAFYLCASSIASKETQYFGPGTRLLVL.

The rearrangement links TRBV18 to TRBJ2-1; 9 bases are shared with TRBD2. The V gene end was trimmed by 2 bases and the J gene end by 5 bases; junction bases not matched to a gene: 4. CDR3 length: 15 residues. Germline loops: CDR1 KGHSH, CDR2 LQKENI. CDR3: CASSPFPSGDNEQFF. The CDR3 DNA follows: TGTGCCAGCTCACCATTTCCTAGCGGGGACAATGAGCAGTTCTTC.

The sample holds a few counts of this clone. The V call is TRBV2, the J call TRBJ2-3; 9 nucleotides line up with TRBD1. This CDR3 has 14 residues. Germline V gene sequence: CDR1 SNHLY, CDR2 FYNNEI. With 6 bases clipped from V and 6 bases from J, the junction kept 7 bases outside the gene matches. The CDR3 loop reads CASSEGQGQDTQYF. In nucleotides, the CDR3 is TGTGCCAGCAGCGAGGGACAGGGTCAGGATACGCAGTATTTT.

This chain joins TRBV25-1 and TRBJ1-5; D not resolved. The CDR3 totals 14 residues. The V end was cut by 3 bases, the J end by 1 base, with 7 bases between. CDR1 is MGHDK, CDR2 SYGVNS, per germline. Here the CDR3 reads CASSEGGSNQPQHF. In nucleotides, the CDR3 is TGTGCCAGCAGTGAGGGCGGGAGCAATCAGCCCCAGCATTTT. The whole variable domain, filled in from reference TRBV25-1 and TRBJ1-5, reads EADIYQTPRYLVIGTGKKITLECSQTMGHDKMYWYQQDPGMELHLIHYSYGVNSTEKGDLSSESTVSRIRTEHFPLTLESARPSHTSQYLCASSEGGSNQPQHFGDGTRLSIL.

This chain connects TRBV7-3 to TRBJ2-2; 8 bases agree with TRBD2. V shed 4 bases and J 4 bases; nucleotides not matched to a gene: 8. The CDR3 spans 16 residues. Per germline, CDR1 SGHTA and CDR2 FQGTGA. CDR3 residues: CASSSSGGPGTGELFF. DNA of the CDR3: TGTGCCAGCAGCTCGTCGGGGGGGCCGGGCACCGGGGAGCTGTTTTTT.

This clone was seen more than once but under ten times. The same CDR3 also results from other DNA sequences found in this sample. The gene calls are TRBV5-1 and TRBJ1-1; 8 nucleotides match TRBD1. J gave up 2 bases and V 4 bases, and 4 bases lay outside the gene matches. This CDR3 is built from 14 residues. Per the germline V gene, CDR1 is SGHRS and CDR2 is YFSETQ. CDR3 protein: CASSPGTGNTEAFF. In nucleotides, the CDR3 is TGCGCCAGCAGCCCCGGGACAGGCAACACTGAAGCTTTCTTT. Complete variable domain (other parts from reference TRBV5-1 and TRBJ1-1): KAGVTQTPRYLIKTRGQQVTLSCSPISGHRSVSWYQQTPGQGLQFLFEYFSETQRNKGNFPGRFSGRQFSNSRSEMNVSTLELGDSALYLCASSPGTGNTEAFFGQGTRLTVV.

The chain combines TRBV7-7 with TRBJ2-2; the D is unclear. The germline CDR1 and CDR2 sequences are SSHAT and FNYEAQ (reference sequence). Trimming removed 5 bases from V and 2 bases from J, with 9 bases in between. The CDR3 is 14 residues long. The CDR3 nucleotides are TGTGCCAGCAGCCTAACCTTCAACACCGGGGAGCTGTTTTTT. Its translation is CASSLTFNTGELFF.